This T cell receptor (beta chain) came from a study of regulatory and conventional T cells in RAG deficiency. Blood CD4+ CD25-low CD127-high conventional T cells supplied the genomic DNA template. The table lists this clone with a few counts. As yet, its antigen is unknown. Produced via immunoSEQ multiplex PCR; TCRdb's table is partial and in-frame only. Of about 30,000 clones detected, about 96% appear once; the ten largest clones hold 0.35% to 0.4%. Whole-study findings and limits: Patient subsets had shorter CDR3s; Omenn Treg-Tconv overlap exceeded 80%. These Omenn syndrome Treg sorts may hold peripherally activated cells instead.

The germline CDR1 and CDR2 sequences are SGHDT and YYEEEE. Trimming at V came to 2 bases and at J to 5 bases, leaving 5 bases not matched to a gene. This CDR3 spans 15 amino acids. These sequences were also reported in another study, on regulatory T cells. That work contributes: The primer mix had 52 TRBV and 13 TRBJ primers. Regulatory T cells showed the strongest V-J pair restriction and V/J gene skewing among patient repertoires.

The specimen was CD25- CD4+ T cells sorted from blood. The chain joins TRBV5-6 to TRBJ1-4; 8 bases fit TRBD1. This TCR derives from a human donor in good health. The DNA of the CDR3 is TGTGCCAGCAGCTTAACCTGGACAGGGAATGAAAAACTGTTTTTT. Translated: CASSLTWTGNEKLFF.